A single sample is the source of the 29 T cell receptor beta chains below, sequenced in a study of identifying expanded T cells in peripheral blood. Assay used: immunoSEQ multiplex PCR; TCRdb lists only in-frame clones, some missing. In the table there are around 80,000 clones, roughly nine tenths of which are singletons. Sample: blood. Source of these receptors: a person between 18 and 70 years old in good health.

The chain employs TRBV23-1 and TRBJ2-5; D tentatively reads TRBD1 or TRBD2 (6 bases each). TRBV23-1 is annotated as an ORF whose role is uncertain. V lost 2 bases to trimming and J lost 2 bases, with 18 bases between them. This CDR3 is built from 17 residues. CDR3 nucleotide sequence: TGCGCCAGCAGTCAACCCTCAGGGGTAGCGGATCAAGAGACCCAGTACTTC. Amino acid sequence: CASSQPSGVADQETQYF.

This chain connects TRBV2 to TRBJ1-2; D remains ambiguous. The CDR3 is 12 residues long. V was cut by 5 bases and J by 8 bases, with 12 bases left in between. Per germline, CDR1 SNHLY and CDR2 FYNNEI. The CDR3 sequence is CASSPLGRGYTF. The CDR3 region has the DNA TGTGCCAGCAGTCCCCTTGGTCGGGGCTACACCTTC.

The chain is built from TRBV2 and TRBJ2-1; 10 nucleotides match TRBD2. Germline assignment: CDR1 SNHLY and CDR2 FYNNEI. The CDR3 covers 16 residues. Trimming removed 7 bases from V and 4 bases from J; junction bases left unmatched: 10. DNA of the CDR3: TGTGCCAGCACCCGAGGAGGGACTAGCGTTTACAATGAGCAGTTCTTC. Translation gives CASTRGGTSVYNEQFF.

The V and J genes are TRBV30 and TRBJ2-7, with TRBD2 matching 7 bases. V gave up 3 bases and J gave up 4 bases; unmatched junction bases: 6. Germline CDR1 reads GTSNPN; CDR2 reads SVGIG (reference sequence). The CDR3 runs to 13 residues. For the CDR3, the DNA is TGTGCCTGGAGGGGAGGGGCGGGTTACGAGCAGTACTTC. Protein product: CAWRGGAGYEQYF.

The rearrangement links TRBV5-1 to TRBJ2-1, with TRBD1 matching over 7 bases. From germline, CDR1 is SGHRS and CDR2 YFSETQ. The CDR3 totals 16 residues. J lost 5 bases, V lost 0 bases, and 8 bases had no gene match. CDR3 bases: TGCGCCAGCAGCTTGGGACCGACAGGGCCTAACAATGAGCAGTTCTTC. This encodes CASSLGPTGPNNEQFF. The full variable domain, its missing parts supplied by reference TRBV5-1 and TRBJ2-1, is KAGVTQTPRYLIKTRGQQVTLSCSPISGHRSVSWYQQTPGQGLQFLFEYFSETQRNKGNFPGRFSGRQFSNSRSEMNVSTLELGDSALYLCASSLGPTGPNNEQFFGPGTRLTVL.

This rearrangement joins TRBV6-5 to TRBJ1-3, with D hard to call. Germline CDR1 and CDR2: MNHEY and SVGAGI. V was shortened by 2 bases and J by 0 bases, with 2 bases between the two germline ends. The CDR3 has 13 residues. CDR3 sequence reads: CASSYGSGNTIYF. CDR3 coding DNA: TGTGCCAGCAGTTACGGCTCTGGAAACACCATATATTTT.

About this clone itself: The germline gene is not matched at one end of the junction; a read error may be the cause. Other DNA variants within this sample encode the same CDR3. The chain links TRBV19 to TRBJ1-5, with unresolved D. The CDR3 contains 12 residues. CDR1 LNHDA and CDR2 SQIVND come from the germline V gene (reference sequence). The CDR3: CASSIGNQPQHF. DNA of the CDR3: TGTGCCAGTAGTATAGGCAATCAACCCCAGCATTTT.

V usage is TRBV18 and J usage is TRBJ2-1; 9 bases align to TRBD1. Per germline, CDR1 KGHSH and CDR2 LQKENI. CDR3 length equals 15 residues. V gave up 3 bases and J gave up 5 bases; unmatched junction bases: 5. CDR3 coding DNA: TGTGCCAGCTCACCCGGACAGGGGAATCACAATGAGCAGTTCTTC. It yields the protein CASSPGQGNHNEQFF.

The J gene is TRBJ2-1, the V gene TRBV27, with TRBD2 matching over 11 bases. The CDR3 has 14 residues. J was trimmed by 4 bases and V by 4 bases; bases with no gene match: 0. Germline V gene data show CDR1 as MNHEY and CDR2 as SMNVEV (reference sequence). DNA of the CDR3: TGTGCCAGCAGTTCTAGCGGGAGGTACAATGAGCAGTTCTTC. Translated: CASSSSGRYNEQFF.

A single count supports this clone. The genes are TRBV5-1 and TRBJ2-6; TRBD1 matches at 8 bases. The germline gives CDR1 SGHRS, CDR2 YFSETQ. The V and J ends lost 5 bases and 0 bases, in that order; junction bases with no gene match: 7. The CDR3 totals 17 residues. The CDR3 sequence is CASSEDRAYSGANVLTF. The CDR3 nucleotides read TGCGCCAGCAGTGAGGACAGGGCCTACTCTGGGGCCAACGTCCTGACTTTC.

To note about this clone: A junction end diverges from the germline sequence, so it may reflect a read error. The chain links TRBV7-7 to TRBJ2-1, with 9 bases fitting TRBD2. Germline CDR1 SSHAT, CDR2 FNYEAQ (reference sequence). This CDR3 region has 13 residues. The CDR3 loop reads CASSLGLADEQFF. DNA of the CDR3: TGTGCTAGCAGCTTGGGACTAGCAGATGAGCAGTTCTTC. Together with reference TRBV7-7 and TRBJ2-1, the CDR3 gives the full variable domain: GAGVSQSPRYKVTKRGQDVTLRCDPISSHATLYWYQQALGQGPEFLTYFNYEAQPDKSGLPSDRFSAERPEGSISTLTIQRTEQRDSAMYRCASSLGLADEQFFGPGTRLTVL.

V usage is TRBV19 and J usage is TRBJ2-3; D uncertain. CDR3 length: 14 amino acids. The V end lost 1 base, the J end lost 2 bases, and 7 bases lay between the germline ends. The V gene's germline CDR1 is LNHDA and CDR2 SQIVND (reference sequence). The CDR3 DNA sequence: TGTGCCAGTAGTATAGGTGGGTACACAGATACGCAGTATTTT. This translates into CASSIGGYTDTQYF. Full variable domain (rest looked up from reference TRBV19 and TRBJ2-3): DGGITQSPKYLFRKEGQNVTLSCEQNLNHDAMYWYRQDPGQGLRLIYYSQIVNDFQKGDIAEGYSVSREKKESFPLTVTSAQKNPTAFYLCASSIGGYTDTQYFGPGTRLTVL.

V is TRBV5-1 and J is TRBJ1-2; D unresolved. CDR3 length: 14 residues. The V end was cut by 4 bases, the J end by 12 bases, with 22 bases between. In germline, CDR1 is SGHRS, CDR2 YFSETQ. The CDR3 DNA reads as TGCGCCAGCAGCCCTAGTCATCACGGAGATCAGAACACCTTC. Translating it yields CASSPSHHGDQNTF.

The rearrangement joins TRBV7-6 to TRBJ1-1; 7 positions match TRBD1. CDR1 SGHVS and CDR2 FNYEAQ come from the germline V gene. The CDR3 is 15 amino acids. V gave up 3 bases and J gave up 4 bases; unmatched junction bases: 8. CDR3 residues: CASSLGTVGITEAFF. The CDR3, as DNA: TGTGCCAGCAGCTTGGGGACAGTCGGGATCACTGAAGCTTTCTTT.

This chain connects TRBV19 to TRBJ2-1; TRBD2 is a possible D gene (6 bases). The V gene's germline CDR1 is LNHDA and CDR2 SQIVND (reference sequence). Between the trimmed V and J ends, which lost 5 bases and 0 bases, there was a span of 11 bases. The CDR3 consists of 15 residues. CDR3 sequence reads: CASSRGDPSYNEQFF. In DNA, the CDR3 is TGTGCCAGTAGTCGCGGGGACCCCTCCTACAATGAGCAGTTCTTC.

V usage is TRBV18 and J usage is TRBJ1-3, with D possibly TRBD1 on 5 matching bases. The V and J ends lost 6 bases and 0 bases respectively, with 12 bases between them. Germline values: CDR1 KGHSH, CDR2 LQKENI. This CDR3 has 15 amino acids. This CDR3 is CASSKGPNSGNTIYF. The DNA of the CDR3 is TGTGCCAGCTCCAAGGGACCGAACTCTGGAAACACCATATATTTT.

The V gene is TRBV10-3, the J gene TRBJ1-1; D ambiguous. The germline V gene encodes CDR1 ENHRY and CDR2 SYGVKD. The V end was cut by 8 bases, the J end by 8 bases, with 12 bases between. CDR3 length equals 11 residues. CDR3 amino acids: CAIVSAGEAFF. In nucleotides, the CDR3 is TGTGCCATCGTATCGGCGGGCGAAGCTTTCTTT.

This chain uses TRBV7-2 with TRBJ2-3; D ambiguous. This CDR3 is 16 amino acids long. V lost 4 bases and J lost 1, with 15 bases in between. CDR1 is SGHTA and CDR2 is FQGNSA in the germline V gene. The CDR3 protein is CASSSRLVSGTDTQYF. The CDR3 DNA is TGTGCCAGCAGCTCTAGGCTAGTTTCAGGCACAGATACGCAGTATTTT.

The V call is TRBV28, the J call TRBJ2-7; 9 bases line up with TRBD1. V was clipped by 5 bases and J by 2 bases; unmatched bases: 10. Germline V CDR1 and CDR2: MDHEN, SYDVKM. The CDR3 has 16 residues. The CDR3 coding sequence is TGTGCCAGCAGTGGAGCCGGGACAGGGAACCCCTACGAGCAGTACTTC. Translation gives CASSGAGTGNPYEQYF. The full variable domain, with the rest looked up from reference TRBV28 and TRBJ2-7, is DVKVTQSSRYLVKRTGEKVFLECVQDMDHENMFWYRQDPGLGLRLIYFSYDVKMKEKGDIPEGYSVSREKKERFSLILESASTNQTSMYLCASSGAGTGNPYEQYFGPGTRLTVT.

The V and J genes are TRBV9 and TRBJ2-7; tentatively, D is TRBD1 (5 bases). The CDR3 extends over 17 amino acids. CDR1 is SGDLS and CDR2 is YYNGEE in the germline V gene. Trimming left V 3 bases short and J 1 base short, with 20 bases between. CDR3 sequence reads: CASSDSTEQGRSYEQYF. As DNA, the CDR3 is TGTGCCAGCAGCGACTCTACCGAGCAGGGTAGATCCTACGAGCAGTACTTC. The entire variable domain, with the rest obtained from reference TRBV9 and TRBJ2-7, is as follows: DSGVTQTPKHLITATGQRVTLRCSPRSGDLSVYWYQQSLDQGLQFLIQYYNGEERAKGNILERFSAQQFPDLHSELNLSSLELGDSALYFCASSDSTEQGRSYEQYFGPGTRLTVT.

The CDR3: CASSLMGQEGTEAFF. Written as DNA, the CDR3 is TGCGCCAGCAGCTTGATGGGACAGGAAGGCACTGAAGCTTTCTTT. V and J are TRBV5-1 and TRBJ1-1, with 8 bases identical to TRBD1. Losses at the gene ends were 1 base for V and 4 bases for J; bases not matched to a gene: 6. CDR1 SGHRS and CDR2 YFSETQ come from the germline V gene. The CDR3 has 15 amino acids.

The count of this clone is one. V and J are TRBV7-2 and TRBJ2-7, with 10 nucleotides matching TRBD2. This CDR3 region has 15 residues. The germline V gene encodes CDR1 SGHTA and CDR2 FQGNSA. With 2 bases clipped from V and 3 bases from J, the junction kept 4 bases outside the gene matches. CDR3 in amino acids: CASSLTSGTNYEQYF. CDR3 in DNA: TGTGCCAGCAGCTTAACTAGCGGGACCAACTACGAGCAGTACTTC.

The chain uses TRBV20-1 and TRBJ1-2, with D hard to call. Trimming removed 6 bases at V and 3 bases at J, with 2 bases between. Germline loops: CDR1 DFQATT, CDR2 SNEGSKA (reference sequence). The CDR3 is made up of 9 amino acids. DNA of the CDR3: TGCAGTGCGGACTATGGCTACACCTTC. It specifies CSADYGYTF.

V is TRBV5-1 and J is TRBJ2-7; 8 bases align to TRBD2. The V gene's germline CDR1 is SGHRS and CDR2 YFSETQ. J gave up 3 bases and V 0 bases, and 2 bases lay outside the gene matches. This CDR3 contains 14 residues. CDR3 loop: CASSLDLAGYEQYF. In nucleotides, the CDR3 is TGCGCCAGCAGCTTGGACCTAGCGGGCTACGAGCAGTACTTC.

Concerning this clone: Other DNA sequences in this specimen translate into the identical CDR3. The rearrangement links TRBV15 to TRBJ2-6; a possible D gene is TRBD2 (5 bases). The germline V and J ends were trimmed by 3 bases and 0 bases, with 6 bases remaining between them. This CDR3 is built from 15 residues. The germline CDR1 and CDR2 sequences are LNHNV and YYDKDF (reference sequence). The CDR3 nucleotides are TGTGCCACCAGCAGGAGGGACTCTGGGGCCAACGTCCTGACTTTC. Its protein is CATSRRDSGANVLTF.

The chain employs TRBV6-6 and TRBJ2-5, with TRBD2 matching over 8 bases. Trimming at V came to 6 bases and at J to 5 bases, leaving 8 bases not matched to a gene. This CDR3 has 14 residues. The germline CDR1 and CDR2 sequences are MNHNY and SVGAGI (reference sequence). The CDR3 nucleotides read TGTGCCAGCAGCCCGACTGGCGGGGGGGAGACCCAGTACTTC. Translation gives CASSPTGGGETQYF.

The chain joins TRBV4-1 to TRBJ1-2; D is unresolved. The germline gives CDR1 MGHRA, CDR2 YSYEKL. V was cut by 0 bases and J by 4 bases, with 12 bases left in between. This CDR3 is built from 15 residues. The CDR3 here is CASSQDSGQFYGYTF. CDR3 coding DNA: TGCGCCAGCAGCCAAGATTCCGGGCAGTTCTATGGCTACACCTTC.

This chain joins TRBV7-2 and TRBJ2-5; the D is unclear. V gave up 1 base and J gave up 2 bases, with 8 bases separating them. The CDR3 contains 14 residues. Germline values: CDR1 SGHTA, CDR2 FQGNSA. The CDR3 region is CASSLGLTQETQYF. In DNA, the CDR3 is TGTGCCAGCAGCTTAGGACTGACGCAAGAGACCCAGTACTTC.

The genes are TRBV10-3 and TRBJ1-2; no definite D call. Per germline, CDR1 ENHRY and CDR2 SYGVKD. The CDR3 consists of 12 residues. The V end was cut by 1 base, the J end by 6 bases, with 6 bases between. The CDR3, as DNA: TGTGCCATCAGTGAGTTTGGGGATGGCTACACCTTC. It translates to CAISEFGDGYTF.